Below are 22 T cell receptor beta chains sequenced from a single sample in a study of human T cells and chemical hapten exposure. Indicated time point: patch test 1, 2 weeks after DPC sensitization. Described treatment: therapeutic diphenylcyclopropenone sensitization with weekly scalp DPC. Total RNA was extracted from unfractionated whole blood. TCRdb called the RACE reads again in MiXCR, with one record for every CDR3 protein. Of about 34,000 distinct CDR3 sequences listed, 5.5% to 8% are singletons. Sequences were derived from whole blood, sampled in connection with sensitization to the hapten diphenylcyclopropenone (DPC). The receptor set was obtained from a woman in her twenties or thirties with alopecia areata. Some clones in this sample may be carry-over from other donors' samples.

This clonotype turned up a few times. This chain connects TRBV28 to TRBJ1-5; D is ambiguous. Germline V gene data show CDR1 as MDHEN and CDR2 as SYDVKM. V was trimmed by 5 bases and J by 3 bases, leaving 17 bases between them. The CDR3 contains 16 residues. The CDR3 DNA follows: TGTGCCAGCAGTCCCCGTGGGTTCAGGTACAATCAGCCCCAGCATTTT. Protein sequence: CASSPRGFRYNQPQHF.

This clonotype was counted many times. This chain connects TRBV7-2 to TRBJ1-2, with a tentative D call TRBD1 (6 bases). Germline CDR1 SGHTA, CDR2 FQGNSA. The CDR3 has 13 residues. Trimming shortened V by 6 bases and J by 2 bases, and 10 bases separated the two germline ends. The CDR3 region is CASRGDTNYGYTF. The CDR3 bases are TGTGCCAGCAGGGGGGACACCAACTATGGCTACACCTTC.

The table lists this clonotype with many counts. The V gene is TRBV5-6, the J gene TRBJ2-6; a weak D match, TRBD2 (6 bases). Germline-derived CDR1 and CDR2 are SGHDT and YYEEEE. Trimming took 4 bases from V and 0 from J, leaving 11 bases between them. CDR3 length: 16 residues. This CDR3 is CASSTRRDSGANVLTF. The DNA for the CDR3 is TGTGCCAGCAGCACGAGGAGGGACTCTGGGGCCAACGTCCTGACTTTC.

The CDR3 DNA follows: TGCAGCGTGTTGACAGGGGGCTTTGGTGAGCAGTACTTC. As protein: CSVLTGGFGEQYF. The chain couples TRBV29-1 to TRBJ2-7, with 10 bases identical to TRBD1. The V gene's germline CDR1 is SQVTM and CDR2 ANQGSEA. V lost 6 bases to trimming and J lost 7 bases; unmatched junction nucleotides: 9. The CDR3 sequence is 13 residues long.

This clonotype has a handful of counts. V and J are TRBV7-2 and TRBJ2-5; 13 nucleotides agree with TRBD2. Germline-derived CDR1 and CDR2 are SGHTA and FQGNSA. The length of the CDR3 is 16 residues. J lost 2 bases, V lost 3 bases, and 3 bases had no gene match. Written as DNA, the CDR3 is TGTGCCAGCAGCTTGGGACTAGCGGGGCCTCAAGAGACCCAGTACTTC. As protein: CASSLGLAGPQETQYF.

The rearrangement uses TRBV6-5 and TRBJ2-7; 7 nucleotides match TRBD1. The V and J ends lost 5 bases and 4 bases, in that order; junction bases with no gene match: 5. From germline, CDR1 is MNHEY and CDR2 SVGAGI. This CDR3 has 13 residues. CDR3: CASSRDRGYEQYF. The CDR3 DNA is TGTGCCAGCAGTAGGGACAGAGGTTACGAGCAGTACTTC.

The chain links TRBV30 to TRBJ2-7; 8 nucleotides agree with TRBD2. V was pared by 4 bases and J by 2 bases, with 4 bases of the junction left unmatched. Germline CDR1 is GTSNPN and CDR2 is SVGIG (reference sequence). CDR3 length: 13 amino acids. The CDR3 reads CAWNRGGPYEQYF. CDR3 coding DNA: TGTGCCTGGAACCGGGGGGGGCCCTACGAGCAGTACTTC.

This clonotype was observed a handful of times. The chain uses TRBV2 and TRBJ1-4; D unresolved. Trimming cost V 4 bases and J 3 bases, with 15 bases left between them. The CDR3 spans 16 residues. Per the germline V gene, CDR1 is SNHLY and CDR2 is FYNNEI. The chain's CDR3 is CASSVGLRAANEKLFF. The CDR3 DNA is TGTGCCAGCAGTGTCGGTTTGAGAGCAGCTAATGAAAAACTGTTTTTT.

CDR3 residues: CASSLQRNTDTQYF. The CDR3 DNA follows: TGTGCCAGCAGTTTACAGCGAAACACAGATACGCAGTATTTT. The chain has TRBV12-3 or TRBV12-4 and TRBJ2-3; no firm D call. This CDR3 region has 14 residues. Between the trimmed V and J ends, which lost 2 bases and 2 bases, there was a span of 8 bases.

This clonotype was counted ten times or more. The V and J genes are TRBV6-5 and TRBJ2-3, with 8 bases that match TRBD2. This CDR3 is 15 amino acids long. With 4 bases clipped from V and 4 bases from J, the junction kept 7 bases outside the gene matches. Germline V CDR1 and CDR2: MNHEY, SVGAGI. The CDR3 coding sequence is TGTGCCAGCAGTTCTAGGGGACTAGGGCCAGATACGCAGTATTTT. Translating it yields CASSSRGLGPDTQYF.

V gene TRBV6-5 combines with J gene TRBJ2-7; 7 bases line up with TRBD1. CDR1 is MNHEY and CDR2 is SVGAGI in the germline V gene. CDR3 length: 15 residues. V lost 5 bases and J lost 0; bases outside the gene matches: 7. CDR3 in DNA: TGTGCCAGCAGTCGACAGGGCCTCGCCTCCTACGAGCAGTACTTC. Amino acids: CASSRQGLASYEQYF.

This clonotype was counted a few times. The CDR3 loop is CASSYLSGTADEQFF. CDR3 coding DNA: TGTGCCAGCAGTTACTTATCCGGGACGGCGGACGAGCAGTTCTTC. The genes are TRBV6-5 and TRBJ2-1; D may correspond to TRBD1 or TRBD2 (5 bases each). Trimming pared 1 base from V and 10 bases from J, leaving 17 bases between. This CDR3 region has 15 residues. Germline CDR1 reads MNHEY; CDR2 reads SVGAGI.

This clonotype turned up a few times. The CDR3 reads CASSLWSEETQYF. CDR3 nucleotide sequence: TGTGCCAGCAGCTTGTGGTCCGAAGAGACCCAGTACTTC. The rearrangement joins TRBV5-5 to TRBJ2-5, with D unclear. Trimming left V 1 base short and J 3 bases short, with 7 bases between. Germline V lookup: CDR1 SGHKS, CDR2 YYEKEE (reference sequence). CDR3 length: 13 residues.

This clonotype was found many times. This chain joins TRBV4-1 and TRBJ1-2, with D uncertain. This CDR3 contains 13 residues. Germline loops: CDR1 MGHRA, CDR2 YSYEKL. The germline V and J ends were trimmed by 4 bases and 1 base, with 7 bases remaining between them. Here the CDR3 reads CASSRGRNYGYTF. CDR3 nucleotide sequence: TGCGCCAGCAGCCGCGGTCGTAACTATGGCTACACCTTC.

This clonotype was counted ten times or more. CDR3 DNA: TGTGCCAGCAGGTTCAGGGAAGGGAACACTGAAGCTTTCTTT. As protein: CASRFREGNTEAFF. V usage is TRBV2 and J usage is TRBJ1-1; a possible D gene is TRBD1 (5 bases). This CDR3 region has 14 residues. Germline assignment: CDR1 SNHLY and CDR2 FYNNEI. Trimming took off 6 bases at V and 1 base at J, with 12 bases between the two ends.

This clonotype was detected only a few times. The chain carries TRBV5-1 and TRBJ1-1; 7 bases are a match to TRBD1. The CDR3 extends over 13 amino acids. Germline V gene sequence: CDR1 SGHRS, CDR2 YFSETQ. J lost 6 bases, V lost 3 bases, and 5 bases had no gene match. For the CDR3, the DNA is TGCGCCAGCAGCTCAGAGGGGGCTTCTGAAGCTTTCTTT. This encodes CASSSEGASEAFF. Variable domain in full (rest from reference TRBV5-1 and TRBJ1-1): KAGVTQTPRYLIKTRGQQVTLSCSPISGHRSVSWYQQTPGQGLQFLFEYFSETQRNKGNFPGRFSGRQFSNSRSEMNVSTLELGDSALYLCASSSEGASEAFFGQGTRLTVV.

This clonotype was seen a handful of times. The V gene is TRBV2, the J gene TRBJ2-3; no definite D call. The CDR3 totals 15 residues. Per the germline V gene, CDR1 is SNHLY and CDR2 is FYNNEI. V shed 3 bases and J shed 3 bases, with 13 bases lying between them. In DNA form, the CDR3 reads TGTGCCAGCAGTGACACACGGGCCCTTACAGATACGCAGTATTTT. Its translation is CASSDTRALTDTQYF.

This clonotype was seen more than once but under ten times. The chain carries TRBV25-1 and TRBJ2-7; weak D call: TRBD1 (5 bases). The V end was cut by 6 bases, the J end by 2 bases, with 11 bases between. This CDR3 has 13 residues. Germline V CDR1 and CDR2: MGHDK, SYGVNS. In nucleotides, the CDR3 is TGTGCCAGCAGAGGGTGGGGCACCTACGAGCAGTACTTC. This gives the protein CASRGWGTYEQYF.

V usage is TRBV29-1 and J usage is TRBJ1-4, with D hard to call. CDR3 length: 13 amino acids. Deletions cut 5 bases from V and 5 bases from J, with 12 bases between. Germline-derived CDR1 and CDR2 are SQVTM and ANQGSEA. This chain's CDR3 is CSVWKGENEKLFF. The CDR3 nucleotides read TGCAGCGTTTGGAAGGGAGAGAATGAAAAACTGTTTTTT.

The genes are TRBV12-3 or TRBV12-4 and TRBJ2-3; D remains unclear. Trimming took 3 bases from V and 3 from J, leaving 7 bases between them. This CDR3 spans 13 amino acids. This CDR3 is CASSFSWTDTQYF. CDR3 bases: TGTGCCAGCAGTTTTTCATGGACAGATACGCAGTATTTT.

Many counts were recorded for this clonotype. The rearrangement uses TRBV5-1 and TRBJ2-7; 7 nucleotides agree with TRBD1. The CDR3 covers 14 residues. The germline CDR1 and CDR2 sequences are SGHRS and YFSETQ. V lost 0 bases, J lost 4 bases, and 4 bases stayed unmatched. CDR3 DNA sequence: TGCGCCAGCAGCTTGGGACAGGGCATATACGAGCAGTACTTC. It encodes CASSLGQGIYEQYF.

This clonotype was recorded a few times. The V call is TRBV28, the J call TRBJ1-6, with D possibly TRBD1 on 5 matching bases. Germline assignment: CDR1 MDHEN and CDR2 SYDVKM. The CDR3 has 17 residues. Trimming took 2 bases from V and 7 from J, leaving 18 bases between them. CDR3 nucleotide sequence: TGTGCCAGCAGTTTAGACCCCCAGGGATTGTCGAATTCACCCCTCCACTTT. Its translation is CASSLDPQGLSNSPLHF.